Each of the 7 T cell receptor beta chains below was sequenced from the same sample in a study of T cell changes during pregnancy in multiple sclerosis. The table came from immunoSEQ multiplex PCR; TCRdb's copy has only in-frame clones and leaves some out. The data hold about 38,000 clones, with about 87% observed a single time. The sample was CD4+ T cells from peripheral blood mononuclear cells, taken before pregnancy. The receptor source for this set is a female donor with multiple sclerosis, enrolled in a pregnancy study.

CDR3 sequence reads: CASSLGGQGRTETQYF. The CDR3 DNA reads TGCGCCAGCAGCTTGGGGGGACAGGGGAGGACCGAGACCCAGTACTTC. The gene calls are TRBV5-1 and TRBJ2-5; 10 nucleotides match TRBD1. Germline lookup yields CDR1 SGHRS and CDR2 YFSETQ. The CDR3 spans 16 residues. The junction had 7 bases not matched to a gene; V was cut back by 0 bases and J by 5 bases.

V and J are TRBV5-1 and TRBJ2-2; weak D call: TRBD1 (5 bases). V gave up 4 bases and J gave up 7 bases, with 11 bases separating them. This CDR3 has 13 residues. The V gene's germline CDR1 is SGHRS and CDR2 YFSETQ. CDR3 protein: CASSLSGIGELFF. The DNA for the CDR3 is TGCGCCAGCAGCCTTTCAGGGATCGGGGAGCTGTTTTTT.

V and J are TRBV5-6 and TRBJ2-7; possible D gene TRBD1, 6 bases. Germline lookup yields CDR1 SGHDT and CDR2 YYEEEE. Trimming shortened V by 4 bases and J by 3 bases, and 17 bases separated the two germline ends. The CDR3 is made up of 15 amino acids. The CDR3 DNA is TGTGCCAGCAGCCCCCTAGGGGGTCCCGACTACGAGCAGTACTTC. Its translation is CASSPLGGPDYEQYF.

The V call is TRBV18, the J call TRBJ1-2; D is possibly TRBD1 (5 bases). This CDR3 is 15 amino acids long. The V end was cut by 6 bases, the J end by 2 bases, with 16 bases between. Per germline, CDR1 KGHSH and CDR2 LQKENI. Written as DNA, the CDR3 is TGTGCCAGCTCTCCCAGAGGAGGGGCCAACTATGGCTACACCTTC. It translates to CASSPRGGANYGYTF.

The chain is built from TRBV28 and TRBJ2-3; D uncertain. The CDR3 totals 11 residues. Germline CDR1 MDHEN, CDR2 SYDVKM. The V end lost 6 bases, the J end lost 2 bases, and 3 bases lay between the germline ends. CDR3 nucleotides: TGTGCCAGCAGCCACACAGATACGCAGTATTTT. This codes for CASSHTDTQYF. Full variable domain (outside the CDR3, taken from reference TRBV28 and TRBJ2-3): DVKVTQSSRYLVKRTGEKVFLECVQDMDHENMFWYRQDPGLGLRLIYFSYDVKMKEKGDIPEGYSVSREKKERFSLILESASTNQTSMYLCASSHTDTQYFGPGTRLTVL.

The chain links TRBV6-5 to TRBJ2-3; D is possibly TRBD1 (6 bases). Germline V lookup: CDR1 MNHEY, CDR2 SVGAGI. The CDR3 has 14 amino acids. Trimming stripped 10 bases from V and 8 bases from J, with 22 bases between. CDR3 amino acids: CATSLDSPLSTQYF. The CDR3 nucleotides are TGTGCCACCTCGCTGGACAGTCCCTTAAGTACGCAGTATTTT.

The chain links TRBV19 to TRBJ2-3; a possible D gene is TRBD2 (6 bases). The CDR3 consists of 15 residues. Per the germline V gene, CDR1 is LNHDA and CDR2 is SQIVND (reference sequence). Trimming pared 5 bases from V and 2 bases from J, leaving 14 bases between. CDR3 bases: TGTGCCAGTAGTTCGGAGGGACTGCTCACAGATACGCAGTATTTT. It encodes CASSSEGLLTDTQYF.